The T cell receptor beta chain described here comes from a study of regulatory T cells in long-lasting Graves disease. As for time point: newly diagnosed GD, antithyroid drugs for less than 3 months. There was RNA extracted from PBMCs, and the TCR library was made from it. Arm-PCR of CDR3 regions and iRepertoire HTBI primers were used to build TCR beta libraries. MiXCR was run by TCRdb on the multiplex PCR reads, yielding one entry per CDR3 protein. The repertoire includes 250,000 to 400,000 distinct CDR3 sequences, roughly 18% of them detected once, and about 39% sits in the top ten. This clonotype was seen a handful of times. What it binds is unknown. The germline V gene encodes CDR1 SEHNR and CDR2 FQNEAQ (reference sequence). The junction had 6 bases not matched to a gene; V was cut back by 5 bases and J by 2 bases. The CDR3 is 14 amino acids. Findings of the study overall: Persistent disease exhibited a predilection for TRBV28, TRBJ1-2 and TRBJ2-5.

The sequence derives from a female donor with Graves disease. Here the sequenced sample was peripheral blood mononuclear cells (PBMCs), taken at new diagnosis, from a patient treated with antithyroid drugs. The V gene is TRBV7-9, the J gene TRBJ2-7; 7 bases map to TRBD2. CDR3 region: CASSPQRGPYEQYF. CDR3 in DNA: TGTGCCAGCAGCCCGCAGCGGGGCCCCTACGAGCAGTACTTC.